Given below is one T cell receptor beta chain in context. These data are taken from a study of blood T cell repertoires in COVID-19. Methods used by the authors: Nucleated cell number was recorded as an estimate derived from reference gene primer amplification. Sequencing used immunoSEQ multiplex PCR; TCRdb keeps in-frame clones, though not all of them. V and J calls plus clone size are reproduced from that table; the DNA served to infer D and trimming. The sample holds about 130,000 clones; roughly three quarters are singletons and the top ten take 4.5% to 5%. The length of the CDR3 is 15 residues. Germline values: CDR1 SGHRS, CDR2 YFSETQ. Germline trimming cut 6 bases from V and 9 bases from J; bases unmatched to any gene: 7.

This TCR was recovered from a woman between 70 and 85 years old with COVID-19, enrolled during active disease. The J gene is TRBJ1-6, the V gene TRBV5-1, with 12 nucleotides matching TRBD1. Sequenced: peripheral blood. In DNA, the CDR3 is TGCGCCAGCACCTTCCTGGGACAGGGGGCTTCACCCCTCCACTTT. It translates to CASTFLGQGASPLHF.